Following are 10 T cell receptor beta chains from one sample sequenced in a study of blood T cell repertoires in COVID-19. Repertoires were generated with immunoSEQ multiplex PCR, while TCRdb's copy carries only in-frame clones and drops some. The repertoire has 70,000 to 95,000 clones, over 80% of them found once; the top ten carry 12%. Sequencing was done on a sample of peripheral blood. These receptors all come from a woman aged 70-85 years with active or convalescent COVID-19.

The chain couples TRBV24-1 to TRBJ1-5, with TRBD1 identical over 7 bases. V shed 9 bases, J shed 4 bases, and the junction held 2 bases outside the gene matches. There are 12 residues in the CDR3. Germline V lookup: CDR1 KGHDR, CDR2 SFDVKD. The CDR3 DNA is TGTGCCACCTCAGGGGGGAATCAGCCCCAGCATTTT. Translation: CATSGGNQPQHF.

This clone has only one observation. The V and J genes are TRBV19 and TRBJ1-1; D might be TRBD1 (5 bases). The CDR3 runs to 16 residues. CDR1 LNHDA and CDR2 SQIVND come from the germline V gene (reference sequence). V lost 7 bases and J lost 0, with 18 bases in between. In DNA, the CDR3 is TGTGCCAGTACCCCCTGGGGCAGGCCGTTGAACACTGAAGCTTTCTTT. Protein: CASTPWGRPLNTEAFF.

The chain couples TRBV6-5 to TRBJ2-7, with 8 bases aligning to TRBD1. The CDR3 runs 14 residues. The germline V gene has CDR1 MNHEY and CDR2 SVGAGI. V dropped 8 bases and J dropped 4; count of bases not matched to a gene: 10. The CDR3 loop is CASSLRDRMYEQYF. In DNA form, the CDR3 reads TGTGCCAGCTCCCTCAGGGACAGGATGTACGAGCAGTACTTC.

The chain links TRBV10-3 to TRBJ1-2, with D tentatively TRBD1 (6 bases). V lost 5 bases and J 8 bases, leaving 18 bases between the germline ends. Germline values: CDR1 ENHRY, CDR2 SYGVKD. The CDR3 is 14 amino acids. The CDR3: CAISPDRRAGGYTF. Here the CDR3 DNA reads TGTGCCATCAGTCCCGACAGGCGCGCCGGGGGCTACACCTTC.

The chain uses TRBV5-8 and TRBJ1-5, with 7 positions matching TRBD1. The germline gives CDR1 SGHTS, CDR2 YDEGEE. This CDR3 has 15 amino acids. V lost 2 bases, J lost 2 bases, and 4 bases stayed unmatched. CDR3 coding DNA: TGTGCCAGCAGCTTCGGACAGGCGGGCAATCAGCCCCAGCATTTT. Translating gives CASSFGQAGNQPQHF.

The chain recombines TRBV21-1 with TRBJ2-3; TRBD2, the D gene given by the table, was not confirmed from the DNA. TRBV21-1 is recorded as a pseudogene. The CDR3 spans 16 residues. CDR3 bases: TGTGCCAGCAGCAAACGGGTTGAGGGACTCACAGATACGCAGTATTTT. The encoded protein is CASSKRVEGLTDTQYF.

This chain uses TRBV4-3 with TRBJ2-3; the D gene is possibly TRBD1 (5 bases). The V end lost 1 base, the J end lost 1 base, and 18 bases lay between the germline ends. Germline V gives CDR1 LGHNA, CDR2 YSLEER. CDR3 length: 18 amino acids. The DNA of the CDR3 is TGCGCCAGCAGCCAAGGGGCTCCTGGGGCGGCGGGCACAGATACGCAGTATTTT. Protein sequence: CASSQGAPGAAGTDTQYF.

The chain combines TRBV4-1 with TRBJ1-2; 10 bases fit TRBD1. CDR3 length: 16 amino acids. The trim removed 1 base at V and 2 bases at J, leaving 4 bases unmatched. Per the germline V gene, CDR1 is MGHRA and CDR2 is YSYEKL. CDR3 protein: CASSQGGTGANYGYTF. Here the CDR3 DNA reads TGCGCCAGCAGCCAAGGGGGGACAGGGGCGAACTATGGCTACACCTTC.

V usage is TRBV5-1 and J usage is TRBJ1-1; D unclear. CDR3 length: 11 residues. Trimming shortened V by 6 bases and J by 4 bases, and 7 bases separated the two germline ends. Germline CDR1 reads SGHRS; CDR2 reads YFSETQ. CDR3 DNA sequence: TGCGCCAGCAACATTGGCACTGAAGCTTTCTTT. Translation: CASNIGTEAFF.

V gene TRBV5-1 combines with J gene TRBJ2-5; TRBD2 is a possible D gene (5 bases). In germline, CDR1 is SGHRS, CDR2 YFSETQ. This CDR3 is 14 amino acids long. The V end was cut by 2 bases, the J end by 5 bases, with 13 bases between. In DNA form, the CDR3 reads TGCGCCAGCAGCTTAAGGGAGACTGGGGAGACCCAGTACTTC. It codes for CASSLRETGETQYF.